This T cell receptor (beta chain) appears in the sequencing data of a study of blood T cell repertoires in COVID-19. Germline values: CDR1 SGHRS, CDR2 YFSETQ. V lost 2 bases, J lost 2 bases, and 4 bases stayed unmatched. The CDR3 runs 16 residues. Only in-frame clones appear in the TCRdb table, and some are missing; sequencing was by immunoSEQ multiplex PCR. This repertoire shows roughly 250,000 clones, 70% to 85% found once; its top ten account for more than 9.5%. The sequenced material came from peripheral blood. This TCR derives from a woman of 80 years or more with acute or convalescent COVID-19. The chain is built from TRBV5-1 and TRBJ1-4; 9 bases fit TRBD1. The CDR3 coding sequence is TGCGCCAGCAGCTTACAGGGGGCTGGGACTAATGAAAAACTGTTTTTT. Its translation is CASSLQGAGTNEKLFF.